These 10 T cell receptor beta chains came from one sample sequenced in a study of regulatory T cells in long-lasting Graves disease. Researchers made TCR beta libraries by using iRepertoire HTBI primers and running Arm-PCR on CDR3 regions. TCRdb recomputed calls from the multiplex PCR reads with MiXCR, one row per CDR3 protein. Of almost 450,000 distinct CDR3 sequences in the sample, roughly 15% were seen once. Time point in this sample: newly diagnosed GD, antithyroid drugs for less than 3 months. Scientists built the TCR library using RNA that was extracted from PBMCs. The sample was also linked to a second study, of T cells in Graves' hyperthyroidism and ophthalmopathy.

Here the sequenced sample was peripheral blood mononuclear cells (PBMCs), taken at new diagnosis, from a patient treated with antithyroid drugs. The receptors originated from a young woman with Graves disease.

This clonotype appeared many times. The chain combines TRBV27 with TRBJ1-2; D remains unclear. Trimming left V 0 bases short and J 4 bases short, with 12 bases between. CDR1 and CDR2 from the germline V gene are MNHEY and SMNVEV (reference sequence). The CDR3 totals 15 residues. The CDR3 protein is CASSLSAPAFYGYTF. The CDR3 DNA is TGTGCCAGCAGTTTATCAGCGCCAGCCTTCTATGGCTACACCTTC.

This clonotype was seen only a few times. The chain employs TRBV5-1 and TRBJ1-5; D gene unclear. The CDR3 is made up of 15 amino acids. Between the trimmed V and J ends, which lost 0 bases and 0 bases, there was a span of 7 bases. Germline lookup yields CDR1 SGHRS and CDR2 YFSETQ. The chain's CDR3 is CASSLGENSNQPQHF. DNA for the CDR3: TGCGCCAGCAGCTTGGGAGAGAATAGCAATCAGCCCCAGCATTTT.

In its sample, this clonotype was seen many times. The chain has TRBV6-1 and TRBJ1-5; 7 nucleotides agree with TRBD1. J was trimmed by 6 bases and V by 3 bases; bases with no gene match: 14. The CDR3 extends over 17 amino acids. Germline V gives CDR1 MNHNS, CDR2 SASEGT. The chain's CDR3 is CASSDYATRPGGQPQHF. As DNA, the CDR3 is TGTGCCAGCAGTGACTACGCGACGAGGCCAGGGGGTCAGCCCCAGCATTTT.

The chain combines TRBV11-2 with TRBJ1-5; D perhaps matches TRBD1 (6 bases). With 4 bases removed from V and 4 bases from J, the gap between germline ends came to 11 bases. This CDR3 region has 14 residues. Germline loops: CDR1 SGHAT, CDR2 FQNNGV. CDR3 in amino acids: CASSSEGGNQPQHF. The CDR3 region has the DNA TGTGCCAGCAGCTCAGAAGGGGGAAATCAGCCCCAGCATTTT.

As concerns this clonotype: This may be a read error, as it is one base from a much larger clone. V is TRBV7-2 and J is TRBJ2-1; D is unclear. CDR3 length: 17 amino acids. Germline V gives CDR1 SGHTA, CDR2 FQGNSA. The CDR3 region has the DNA TGTGCCAGCAGCTTAGTAAGGCGGCCCAGCTCCTACGATGAGCAGTTCTTC. It yields the protein CASSLVRRPSSYDEQFF.

This clonotype was recorded at least ten times. At one end, the junction sequence differs from germline, possibly due to a read error. The rearrangement uses TRBV12-3 or TRBV12-4 and TRBJ2-1; D is tentatively TRBD1 or TRBD2 (5 bases each). This CDR3 is 14 amino acids long. This CDR3 is CANSPTGPRNEQFF. The CDR3 DNA is TGTGCCAACAGTCCGACGGGACCGCGCAATGAGCAGTTCTTC.

J is TRBJ2-3 and V is TRBV29-1; D is perhaps TRBD1 or TRBD2 (6 bases each). This CDR3 contains 14 residues. The germline gives CDR1 SQVTM, CDR2 ANQGSEA. Deletions cut 5 bases from V and 3 bases from J, with 15 bases between. The CDR3 protein is CSVQEGVRTDTQYF. Written as DNA, the CDR3 is TGCAGCGTTCAGGAGGGGGTTAGGACAGATACGCAGTATTTT.

This sequence joins TRBV12-3 or TRBV12-4 and TRBJ1-3; 7 nucleotides line up with TRBD1. Germline trimming cut 3 bases from V and 0 bases from J; bases unmatched to any gene: 5. The CDR3 spans 16 residues. CDR3 protein: CASSFLWDSSGNTIYF. Here the CDR3 DNA reads TGTGCCAGCAGTTTCTTGTGGGACAGCTCTGGAAACACCATATATTTT.

This clonotype was recorded many times. The chain has TRBV28 and TRBJ2-1; no firm D call. Trimming removed 3 bases from V and 5 bases from J, with 8 bases in between. The V gene's germline CDR1 is MDHEN and CDR2 SYDVKM. The CDR3 spans 13 residues. CDR3 nucleotides: TGTGCCAGCAGTTTGGTTAAAGACAATGAGCAGTTCTTC. Its translation: CASSLVKDNEQFF.

This clonotype was recorded many times. The chain employs TRBV7-2 and TRBJ2-3, with no clear D. This CDR3 contains 12 residues. V was trimmed by 1 base and J by 5 bases, leaving 4 bases between them. CDR1 and CDR2 (germline): SGHTA, FQGNSA. The CDR3 loop is CASSLGEDTQYF. The CDR3 bases are TGTGCCAGCAGCTTAGGTGAAGATACGCAGTATTTT.